These 12 T cell receptor beta chains were all obtained from the same sample, sequenced in a study of long-term antiretroviral therapy in people with HIV. At the survey level, the v3.0 immunoSEQ assay was run. The table came from immunoSEQ multiplex PCR; TCRdb's copy has only in-frame clones and leaves some out. Of about 28,000 clones in the sample, over 75% were seen once. The source was unsorted PBMCs, collected 0.5 years after starting antiretroviral therapy. These receptors were taken from a woman younger than 30 with HIV.

This sequence joins TRBV11-2 and TRBJ1-1; D unclear. CDR1 and CDR2 (germline): SGHAT, FQNNGV. The V end was cut by 3 bases, the J end by 5 bases, with 10 bases between. The CDR3 length is 13 residues. As DNA, the CDR3 is TGTGCCAGCAGCTTCGGTGTCGTTACTGAAGCTTTCTTT. This gives the protein CASSFGVVTEAFF.

V usage is TRBV9 and J usage is TRBJ1-5; no firm D call. Germline V gives CDR1 SGDLS, CDR2 YYNGEE. The CDR3 runs 15 residues. Deletions cut 5 bases from V and 8 bases from J, with 20 bases between. The CDR3 here is CASSYNRQSFEPQHF. The DNA of the CDR3 is TGTGCCAGCAGTTACAACAGACAAAGCTTTGAGCCCCAGCATTTT.

The chain is built from TRBV19 and TRBJ1-2; D remains unclear. The CDR3 runs 13 residues. Germline V gene data show CDR1 as LNHDA and CDR2 as SQIVND (reference sequence). V was trimmed by 3 bases and J by 4 bases, leaving 9 bases between them. The CDR3 loop reads CASSIQETYGYTF. CDR3 DNA sequence: TGTGCCAGTAGTATTCAAGAAACCTATGGCTACACCTTC.

The genes are TRBV2 and TRBJ1-4; D possibly corresponds to TRBD1 (6 bases). V was clipped by 7 bases and J by 6 bases, with 18 bases between them. CDR3 length: 15 amino acids. Germline CDR1 is SNHLY and CDR2 is FYNNEI. The CDR3: CASTKGGSWDEKLFF. The CDR3, as DNA: TGTGCCAGCACTAAAGGGGGAAGCTGGGATGAAAAACTGTTTTTT. The full variable domain, its missing parts supplied by reference TRBV2 and TRBJ1-4, is EPEVTQTPSHQVTQMGQEVILRCVPISNHLYFYWYRQILGQKVEFLVSFYNNEISEKSEIFDDQFSVERPDGSNFTLKIRSTKLEDSAMYFCASTKGGSWDEKLFFGSGTQLSVL.

The rearrangement joins TRBV6-5 to TRBJ2-5; TRBD1 aligns across 8 bases. Germline assignment: CDR1 MNHEY and CDR2 SVGAGI. V lost 4 bases to trimming and J lost 5 bases; unmatched junction nucleotides: 3. The CDR3 is 13 residues long. The CDR3, as DNA: TGTGCCAGCAGTTGGACAGGGCAGGAGACCCAGTACTTC. It is translated as CASSWTGQETQYF.

The chain links TRBV7-3 to TRBJ2-1, with 8 bases matching TRBD2. The CDR3 totals 15 residues. Germline V gene sequence: CDR1 SGHTA, CDR2 FQGTGA. Trimming cost V 3 bases and J 2 bases; bases outside gene matches: 3. CDR3 protein: CASSFSGKAYNEQFF. The CDR3 DNA sequence: TGTGCCAGCAGCTTTAGCGGGAAAGCCTACAATGAGCAGTTCTTC.

J is TRBJ2-2 and V is TRBV29-1; TRBD1 aligns across 9 bases. Per germline, CDR1 SQVTM and CDR2 ANQGSEA. This CDR3 is 14 amino acids long. The J segment lost 2 bases and the V segment lost 5 bases, leaving 3 bases of the junction unmatched. The CDR3 DNA is TGCAGCGTTCCGGGACAGGGTAACACCGGGGAGCTGTTTTTT. This sequence encodes CSVPGQGNTGELFF.

As DNA, the CDR3 is TGTGCCAGCAGCCAATGGGACCGTACTAGCAATCAGCCCCAGCATTTT. Amino acids: CASSQWDRTSNQPQHF. V usage is TRBV7-8 and J usage is TRBJ1-5, with D perhaps TRBD1 (5 bases). The CDR3 is 16 residues long. Trimming removed 5 bases at V and 0 bases at J, with 14 bases between. Germline lookup yields CDR1 SGHVS and CDR2 FQNEAQ. Combining the CDR3 with reference TRBV7-8 and TRBJ1-5 gives the whole variable domain GAGVSQSPRYKVAKRGQDVALRCDPISGHVSLFWYQQALGQGPEFLTYFQNEAQLDKSGLPSDRFFAERPEGSVSTLKIQRTQQEDSAVYLCASSQWDRTSNQPQHFGDGTRLSIL.

CDR3 coding DNA: TGTGCCACCTACGGGGGCTACCACAATGAGCAGTTCTTC. Its protein product is CATYGGYHNEQFF. V usage is TRBV19 and J usage is TRBJ2-1; D may correspond to TRBD1 or TRBD2 (6 bases each). Per germline, CDR1 LNHDA and CDR2 SQIVND (reference sequence). The CDR3 length is 13 residues. The V and J ends lost 10 bases and 5 bases respectively, with 15 bases between them. Complete variable domain (other parts from reference TRBV19 and TRBJ2-1): DGGITQSPKYLFRKEGQNVTLSCEQNLNHDAMYWYRQDPGQGLRLIYYSQIVNDFQKGDIAEGYSVSREKKESFPLTVTSAQKNPTAFYLCATYGGYHNEQFFGPGTRLTVL.

As DNA, the CDR3 is TGCGCCAGCAGCCTAGACCCCTTTAGCGAGCAGTACTTC. Translating gives CASSLDPFSEQYF. The chain employs TRBV4-3 and TRBJ2-7, with D uncertain. The CDR3 contains 13 residues. The ends were cut back, 4 bases at V and 6 bases at J, with 13 bases in the middle. Germline-derived CDR1 and CDR2 are LGHNA and YSLEER.

V and J are TRBV7-2 and TRBJ2-7; 11 nucleotides line up with TRBD2. The CDR3 is 15 amino acids. V lost 5 bases, J lost 2 bases, and 5 bases stayed unmatched. Germline V gives CDR1 SGHTA, CDR2 FQGNSA. The CDR3 loop is CASSVPTSGAYEQYF. CDR3 sequence (DNA): TGTGCCAGCAGCGTGCCGACTAGCGGGGCCTACGAGCAGTACTTC.

This rearrangement joins TRBV5-6 to TRBJ1-1; D gene uncertain. This CDR3 contains 15 residues. Trimming shortened V by 0 bases and J by 1 base, and 10 bases separated the two germline ends. In germline, CDR1 is SGHDT, CDR2 YYEEEE. The CDR3 DNA sequence: TGTGCCAGCAGCTTGGCCGGGCAGCCGAACACTGAAGCTTTCTTT. It is translated as CASSLAGQPNTEAFF.